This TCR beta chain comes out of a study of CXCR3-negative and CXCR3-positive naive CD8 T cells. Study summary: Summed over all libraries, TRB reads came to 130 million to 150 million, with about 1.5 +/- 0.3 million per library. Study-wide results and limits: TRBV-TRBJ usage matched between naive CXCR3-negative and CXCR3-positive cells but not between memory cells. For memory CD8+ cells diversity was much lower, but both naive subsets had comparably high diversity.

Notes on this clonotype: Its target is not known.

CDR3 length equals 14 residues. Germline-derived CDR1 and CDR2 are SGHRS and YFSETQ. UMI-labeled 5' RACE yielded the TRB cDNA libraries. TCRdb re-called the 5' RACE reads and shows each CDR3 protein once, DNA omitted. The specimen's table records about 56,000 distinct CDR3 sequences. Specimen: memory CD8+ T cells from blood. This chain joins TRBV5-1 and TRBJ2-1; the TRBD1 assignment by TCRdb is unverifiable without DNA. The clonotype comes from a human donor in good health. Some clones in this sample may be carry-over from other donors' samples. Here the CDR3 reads CASSTGTFDNEQFF.